Each of the 27 T cell receptor beta chains below was sequenced from the same sample in a study of shared clonotypes between healthy human individuals. The repertoire was sequenced with immunoSEQ multiplex PCR; TCRdb's copy has only in-frame clones and lacks some. The table lists 550,000 to 700,000 clones, around 73% of them singletons. Material: memory CD4+ T cells sorted from blood. Stated subset: CD45RA-negative fraction. The receptors stem from a woman aged 30 to 39 in good health.

This chain uses TRBV29-1 with TRBJ1-5, with D possibly TRBD1 on 6 matching bases. This CDR3 comprises 13 residues. Trimming pared 5 bases from V and 2 bases from J, leaving 10 bases between. The germline CDR1 and CDR2 sequences are SQVTM and ANQGSEA. The CDR3 DNA sequence: TGCAGCGTTTATGCAGGGGGCAATCAGCCCCAGCATTTT. This codes for CSVYAGGNQPQHF.

With respect to this clone: Other DNA sequences within the sample encode an identical CDR3. The chain combines TRBV18 with TRBJ1-2; 8 nucleotides match TRBD1. CDR1 and CDR2 (germline): KGHSH, LQKENI. The CDR3 covers 13 residues. The J segment lost 5 bases and the V segment lost 3 bases, leaving 2 bases of the junction unmatched. The CDR3: CASSPDRAYGYTF. As DNA, the CDR3 is TGTGCCAGCTCACCGGACAGGGCGTATGGCTACACCTTC.

CDR3 bases: TGTGCCAGCAGCTTACAGCGGGTACCATCCAATGAGCAGTTCTTC. This encodes CASSLQRVPSNEQFF. The chain employs TRBV11-2 and TRBJ2-1, with D tentatively TRBD2 (6 bases). CDR1 and CDR2 from the germline V gene are SGHAT and FQNNGV. V was pared by 2 bases and J by 6 bases, with 14 bases between. The CDR3 totals 15 residues.

The DNA for the CDR3 is TGTGCCAGCAGCTTGGCAGCGGAGGTAACCGGGGAGCTGTTTTTT. Protein: CASSLAAEVTGELFF. The V call is TRBV5-5, the J call TRBJ2-2, with D possibly being TRBD2 (5 bases). The CDR3 length is 15 residues. Germline CDR1 reads SGHKS; CDR2 reads YYEKEE (reference sequence). Trimming pared 0 bases from V and 5 bases from J, leaving 11 bases between.

Written as DNA, the CDR3 is TGCGCCAGCAGCCTGGACCCTGGGAGGACAGATACGCAGTATTTT. Protein: CASSLDPGRTDTQYF. The gene calls are TRBV5-1 and TRBJ2-3; possibly TRBD2 for D (6 bases). The germline CDR1 and CDR2 sequences are SGHRS and YFSETQ. The CDR3 contains 15 residues. With 4 bases removed from V and 3 bases from J, the gap between germline ends came to 15 bases.

The CDR3 DNA is TGTGCCAGCAGTTACTCTGTCGGGACAGTGAACACTGAAGCTTTCTTT. It specifies CASSYSVGTVNTEAFF. The chain uses TRBV6-5 and TRBJ1-1; 7 bases map to TRBD1. Germline lookup yields CDR1 MNHEY and CDR2 SVGAGI. This CDR3 region has 16 residues. The V and J ends lost 0 bases and 0 bases, in that order; junction bases with no gene match: 4.

In its sample, this clone was seen many times. The chain employs TRBV6-5 and TRBJ2-2, with a tentative D call TRBD1 (6 bases). The CDR3 extends over 13 amino acids. The germline V and J ends were trimmed by 9 bases and 2 bases, with 10 bases remaining between them. Germline V CDR1 and CDR2: MNHEY, SVGAGI. The CDR3 DNA is TGTGCCAGGCGACAGGTTAACACCGGGGAGCTGTTTTTT. Encoded protein: CARRQVNTGELFF.

The chain carries TRBV28 and TRBJ2-7, with TRBD2 matching 8 bases. With V trimmed by 1 base and J by 0 bases, 8 bases remained unmatched. CDR1 and CDR2 from the germline V gene are MDHEN and SYDVKM. This CDR3 region has 17 residues. CDR3 amino acids: CASSLSLAGKLSYEQYF. CDR3 in DNA: TGTGCCAGCAGTTTATCCTTAGCGGGAAAGCTCTCCTACGAGCAGTACTTC.

This clone was recorded only once. The rearrangement joins TRBV27 to TRBJ1-2, with 7 nucleotides matching TRBD1. Looked up from germline, CDR1 is MNHEY and CDR2 is SMNVEV (reference sequence). Germline trimming cut 5 bases from V and 8 bases from J; bases unmatched to any gene: 8. The CDR3 extends over 13 amino acids. In DNA form, the CDR3 reads TGTGCCAGCAGTCCCCCGACAGGGATCGGCTACACCTTC. It specifies CASSPPTGIGYTF.

The V and J genes are TRBV2 and TRBJ2-3, with 9 bases fitting TRBD2. The CDR3 runs to 17 residues. The V gene's germline CDR1 is SNHLY and CDR2 FYNNEI. Losses at the gene ends were 1 base for V and 2 bases for J; bases not matched to a gene: 7. The CDR3 here is CASSEGRLAGTTDTQYF. CDR3 DNA: TGTGCCAGCAGTGAAGGGCGGCTAGCGGGGACCACAGATACGCAGTATTTT.

This chain connects TRBV19 to TRBJ2-5, with 9 bases that match TRBD1. The CDR3 is 13 residues long. Trimming took 5 bases from V and 7 from J; bases not matched to a gene: 5. Per germline, CDR1 LNHDA and CDR2 SQIVND (reference sequence). Here the CDR3 reads CASSWDREGTQYF. The CDR3 DNA sequence: TGTGCCAGTAGTTGGGACAGGGAAGGGACCCAGTACTTC.

The chain carries TRBV30 and TRBJ1-1, with 8 bases matching TRBD1. CDR3 length equals 13 residues. The germline V gene encodes CDR1 GTSNPN and CDR2 SVGIG (reference sequence). With V trimmed by 0 bases and J by 10 bases, 7 bases remained unmatched. The CDR3 nucleotides read TGTGCCTGGAGTGTTAGCCAGGGGGCTGGAGCTTTCTTT. Its translation: CAWSVSQGAGAFF.

This clone was seen a few times. V usage is TRBV29-1 and J usage is TRBJ2-7; tentatively, D is TRBD1 (7 bases). V was clipped by 6 bases and J by 2 bases, with 14 bases between them. The CDR3 runs 13 residues. Per germline, CDR1 SQVTM and CDR2 ANQGSEA. Here the CDR3 reads CSVEGARAYEQYF. CDR3 sequence (DNA): TGCAGCGTGGAGGGGGCGAGGGCCTACGAGCAGTACTTC.

The V and J genes are TRBV9 and TRBJ1-5, with TRBD1 identical over 7 bases. CDR3 length equals 16 residues. Germline V lookup: CDR1 SGDLS, CDR2 YYNGEE. V trimming: 3 bases; J trimming: 1 base; junction bases outside the gene matches: 7. DNA for the CDR3: TGTGCCAGCAGCGCGGGAACAGGGGCGAGCAATCAGCCCCAGCATTTT. Translating gives CASSAGTGASNQPQHF. Based on the CDR3 plus reference TRBV9 and TRBJ1-5, the full variable domain is DSGVTQTPKHLITATGQRVTLRCSPRSGDLSVYWYQQSLDQGLQFLIQYYNGEERAKGNILERFSAQQFPDLHSELNLSSLELGDSALYFCASSAGTGASNQPQHFGDGTRLSIL.

The chain is built from TRBV29-1 and TRBJ2-1, with D perhaps TRBD1 or TRBD2 (7 bases each). This CDR3 spans 16 amino acids. The germline CDR1 and CDR2 sequences are SQVTM and ANQGSEA. Trimming removed 8 bases from V and 7 bases from J, with 27 bases in between. CDR3 sequence reads: CSIVGIRGQRDNEQFF. Written as DNA, the CDR3 is TGCAGCATAGTAGGTATTAGGGGACAGCGGGATAATGAGCAGTTCTTC.

The chain recombines TRBV18 with TRBJ1-2, with TRBD1 identical over 9 bases. The trim removed 3 bases at V and 4 bases at J, leaving 12 bases unmatched. Looked up from germline, CDR1 is KGHSH and CDR2 is LQKENI. This CDR3 is built from 17 residues. The CDR3 coding sequence is TGTGCCAGCTCACCCATGAATGGACAGGGGTATGGCTATGGCTACACCTTC. It is translated as CASSPMNGQGYGYGYTF. The variable domain in full, completed from reference TRBV18 and TRBJ1-2, reads NAGVMQNPRHLVRRRGQEARLRCSPMKGHSHVYWYRQLPEEGLKFMVYLQKENIIDESGMPKERFSAEFPKEGPSILRIQQVVRGDSAAYFCASSPMNGQGYGYGYTFGSGTRLTVV.

J is TRBJ2-1 and V is TRBV11-1; 7 bases fit TRBD2. J gave up 15 bases and V 3 bases, and 14 bases lay outside the gene matches. The CDR3 sequence is 14 residues long. The germline gives CDR1 SGHAT, CDR2 FQDESV (reference sequence). The CDR3 region has the DNA TGTGCCAGCAGCTTTACGGCGGGAGTCATGGAGTGGTTCTTC. It encodes CASSFTAGVMEWFF.

In nucleotides, the CDR3 is TGTGCCAGCAAGTCCGACACCTCCTACGAGCAGTACTTC. Amino acids: CASKSDTSYEQYF. This chain joins TRBV2 and TRBJ2-7, with D uncertain. CDR3 length equals 13 residues. Germline V gives CDR1 SNHLY, CDR2 FYNNEI. Deletions cut 7 bases from V and 0 bases from J, with 10 bases between.

The chain joins TRBV19 to TRBJ1-1, with a tentative D call TRBD1 (6 bases). V shed 6 bases and J shed 5 bases, with 19 bases lying between them. Germline V lookup: CDR1 LNHDA, CDR2 SQIVND (reference sequence). The CDR3 has 15 residues. CDR3 in DNA: TGTGCCAGTAGCCACAGGGAAGCTTTGCGAACTGAAGCTTTCTTT. As protein: CASSHREALRTEAFF.

The rearrangement links TRBV19 to TRBJ2-1, with a possible D match to TRBD2 (6 bases). This CDR3 has 16 residues. Per the germline V gene, CDR1 is LNHDA and CDR2 is SQIVND (reference sequence). V was shortened by 4 bases and J by 7 bases, with 20 bases between the two germline ends. The CDR3 DNA reads TGTGCCAGTAGTACCTCGGGAGCGCCACCGGTAAATGAGCAGTTCTTC. Its translation: CASSTSGAPPVNEQFF.

This clone was seen a handful of times. V gene TRBV7-2 combines with J gene TRBJ1-5, with a possible D match to TRBD1 (5 bases). This CDR3 is 14 amino acids long. V shed 1 base and J shed 3 bases, with 7 bases lying between them. Germline V lookup: CDR1 SGHTA, CDR2 FQGNSA. CDR3 region: CASSLVQANQPQHF. The DNA for the CDR3 is TGTGCCAGCAGCTTAGTACAGGCCAATCAGCCCCAGCATTTT.

This clone showed up just a few times. This specimen includes other DNA sequences encoding the same CDR3. V is TRBV19 and J is TRBJ1-5; D is possibly TRBD1 (5 bases). The CDR3 runs to 13 residues. Trimming removed 3 bases from V and 5 bases from J, with 8 bases in between. Germline V lookup: CDR1 LNHDA, CDR2 SQIVND (reference sequence). The CDR3 DNA sequence: TGTGCCAGTAGTATTCGGGGGTATCAGCCCCAGCATTTT. Amino acids: CASSIRGYQPQHF.

The DNA for the CDR3 is TGTGCCGGACAGGGGTTGAACACTGAAGCTTTCTTT. It encodes CAGQGLNTEAFF. This chain uses TRBV2 with TRBJ1-1; 9 bases fit TRBD1. Germline values: CDR1 SNHLY, CDR2 FYNNEI. V gave up 11 bases and J gave up 0 bases; unmatched junction bases: 1. The CDR3 has 12 amino acids.

V and J are TRBV4-2 and TRBJ2-4, with TRBD2 matching over 8 bases. Germline V gives CDR1 LGHNA, CDR2 YNFKEQ. The CDR3 is 16 residues long. V shed 1 base and J 7 bases; nucleotides not matched to a gene: 9. Written as DNA, the CDR3 is TGTGCCAGCAGCCAAGGTCTTATGGCTAGCGGGAACATTCAGTACTTC. Amino acid sequence: CASSQGLMASGNIQYF.

The table lists this clone with a few counts. V and J are TRBV11-3 and TRBJ2-7, with D perhaps matching TRBD1 (6 bases). The CDR3 consists of 14 residues. V shed 3 bases and J shed 6 bases, with 15 bases lying between them. Germline CDR1 and CDR2: SGHNT and YENEEA. The CDR3 loop is CASSFSGQGAEQYF. The DNA for the CDR3 is TGTGCCAGCAGCTTTTCGGGACAAGGGGCCGAGCAGTACTTC.

Of note for this clone: In the same sample, other DNA sequences code for this CDR3. The chain is built from TRBV5-1 and TRBJ2-7; TRBD1 matches at 7 bases. Germline V gene data show CDR1 as SGHRS and CDR2 as YFSETQ. The CDR3 is 13 amino acids. Trimming took 4 bases from V and 2 from J; bases not matched to a gene: 3. CDR3 DNA sequence: TGCGCCAGCAGCATCGACAGGGCCTACGAGCAGTACTTC. Its translation: CASSIDRAYEQYF.

J is TRBJ2-7 and V is TRBV7-9; 8 nucleotides agree with TRBD2. Germline V lookup: CDR1 SEHNR, CDR2 FQNEAQ (reference sequence). The CDR3 contains 12 residues. Germline trimming cut 8 bases from V and 6 bases from J; bases unmatched to any gene: 6. The CDR3 reads CASRTSLGEQYF. For the CDR3, the DNA is TGTGCCAGCCGGACTAGCTTGGGCGAGCAGTACTTC.